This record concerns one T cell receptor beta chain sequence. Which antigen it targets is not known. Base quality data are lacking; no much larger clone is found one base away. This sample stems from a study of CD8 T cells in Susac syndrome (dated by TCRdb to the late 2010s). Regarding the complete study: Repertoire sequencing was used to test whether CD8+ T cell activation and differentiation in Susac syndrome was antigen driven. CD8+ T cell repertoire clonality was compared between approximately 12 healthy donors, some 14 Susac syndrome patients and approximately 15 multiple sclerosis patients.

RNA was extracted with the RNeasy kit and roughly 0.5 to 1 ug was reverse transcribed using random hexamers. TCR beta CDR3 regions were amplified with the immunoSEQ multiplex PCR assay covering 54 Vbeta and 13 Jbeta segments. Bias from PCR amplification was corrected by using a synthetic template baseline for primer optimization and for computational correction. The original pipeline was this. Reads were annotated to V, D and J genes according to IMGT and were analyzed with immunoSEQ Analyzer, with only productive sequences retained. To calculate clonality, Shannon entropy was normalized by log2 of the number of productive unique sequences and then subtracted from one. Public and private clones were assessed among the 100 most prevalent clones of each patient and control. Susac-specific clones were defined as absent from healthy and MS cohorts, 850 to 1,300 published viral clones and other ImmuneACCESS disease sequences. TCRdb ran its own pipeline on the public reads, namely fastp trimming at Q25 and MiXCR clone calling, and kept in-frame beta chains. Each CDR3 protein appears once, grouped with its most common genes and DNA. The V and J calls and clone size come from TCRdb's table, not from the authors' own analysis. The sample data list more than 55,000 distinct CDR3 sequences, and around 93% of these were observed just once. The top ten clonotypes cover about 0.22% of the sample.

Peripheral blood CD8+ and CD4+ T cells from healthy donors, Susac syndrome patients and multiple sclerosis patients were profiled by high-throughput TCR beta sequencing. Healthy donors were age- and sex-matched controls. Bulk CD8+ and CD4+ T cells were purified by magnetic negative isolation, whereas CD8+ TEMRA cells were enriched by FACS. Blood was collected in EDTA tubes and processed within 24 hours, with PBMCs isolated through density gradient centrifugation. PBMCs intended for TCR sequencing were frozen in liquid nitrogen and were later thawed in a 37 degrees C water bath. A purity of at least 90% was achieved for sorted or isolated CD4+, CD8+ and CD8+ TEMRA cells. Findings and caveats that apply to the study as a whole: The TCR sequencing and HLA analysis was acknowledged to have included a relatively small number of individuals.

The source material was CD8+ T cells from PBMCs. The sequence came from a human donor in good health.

The CDR3: CASSLKGLGKETQYF. At the DNA level, the sequence is TGTGCCAGCAGCCTTAAGGGACTCGGCAAAGAGACCCAGTACTTC. The chain links TRBV5-4 with TRBJ2-5, with a weak D call of TRBD2 (6 bases match). The CDR3 goes from the cysteine to the phenylalanine over 15 residues. Just CDR3 DNA is preserved here, 45 bases in frame from base 1. Relative to germline, V is 4 bases shorter and J is 3 bases shorter, with 16 bases between their ends. The germline V gene (reference sequence) yields SGHNT for CDR1 and YYREEE for CDR2.